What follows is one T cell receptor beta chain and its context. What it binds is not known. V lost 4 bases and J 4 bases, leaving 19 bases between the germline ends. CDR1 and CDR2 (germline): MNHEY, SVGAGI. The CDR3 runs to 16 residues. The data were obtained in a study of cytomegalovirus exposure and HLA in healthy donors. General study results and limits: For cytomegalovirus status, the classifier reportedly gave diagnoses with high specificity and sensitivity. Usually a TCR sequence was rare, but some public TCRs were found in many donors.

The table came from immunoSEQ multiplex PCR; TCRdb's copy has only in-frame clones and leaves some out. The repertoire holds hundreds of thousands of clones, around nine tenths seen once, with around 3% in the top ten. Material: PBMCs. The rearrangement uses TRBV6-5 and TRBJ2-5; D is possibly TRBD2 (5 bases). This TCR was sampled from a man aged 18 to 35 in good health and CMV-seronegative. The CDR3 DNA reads TGTGCCAGCAGTTGGTCTAGTGCCATAGGAGGAGAGACCCAGTACTTC. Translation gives CASSWSSAIGGETQYF.